A single sample is the source of the 5 T cell receptor beta chains below, sequenced in a study of T cell responses to AZD1222 COVID-19 vaccine. The repertoire was sequenced with immunoSEQ multiplex PCR; TCRdb's copy has only in-frame clones and lacks some. The table lists fewer than 50,000 clones, about 74% of them singletons. The specimen was peripheral blood, collected on day 0 of AZD1222 vaccination. These receptors came from an adult in good health.

This clone was found once. The gene calls are TRBV27 and TRBJ1-2; D gene ambiguous. Germline V CDR1 and CDR2: MNHEY, SMNVEV (reference sequence). V lost 2 bases to trimming and J lost 7 bases, with 8 bases between them. This CDR3 contains 12 residues. CDR3 nucleotide sequence: TGTGCCAGCAGTTTAGACGGGCGTGGCTACACCTTC. It yields the protein CASSLDGRGYTF.

V usage is TRBV7-2 and J usage is TRBJ1-1, with 11 bases lining up with TRBD1. With V trimmed by 4 bases and J by 7 bases, 11 bases remained unmatched. The CDR3 runs 16 residues. Germline values: CDR1 SGHTA, CDR2 FQGNSA. The CDR3 region is CASSSLGGQGAGEAFF. In nucleotides, the CDR3 is TGTGCCAGCAGCTCCTTAGGCGGACAGGGGGCGGGTGAAGCTTTCTTT.

The V and J genes are TRBV7-9 and TRBJ2-2; 10 bases match TRBD1. The V gene end was trimmed by 8 bases and the J gene end by 2 bases; junction bases not matched to a gene: 8. Germline V CDR1 and CDR2: SEHNR, FQNEAQ (reference sequence). The CDR3 has 16 amino acids. The CDR3 sequence is CASQYRDRGNTGELFF. CDR3 sequence (DNA): TGTGCCAGCCAATACCGGGACAGGGGAAACACCGGGGAGCTGTTTTTT.

This clone has just one count. This sequence joins TRBV27 and TRBJ1-6; TRBD1 might be the D (5 bases). The germline V gene encodes CDR1 MNHEY and CDR2 SMNVEV (reference sequence). This CDR3 comprises 14 residues. Deletions cut 5 bases from V and 10 bases from J, with 15 bases between. The CDR3 nucleotides are TGTGCCAGCAGTCCGCGAAGGGACGGCTCACCCCTCCACTTT. Its translation is CASSPRRDGSPLHF.

The chain uses TRBV6-5 and TRBJ1-1; 7 bases are shared with TRBD1. The CDR3 covers 11 residues. Germline V gene data show CDR1 as MNHEY and CDR2 as SVGAGI. With 10 bases clipped from V and 5 bases from J, the junction kept 4 bases outside the gene matches. CDR3 DNA sequence: TGTGCCATACGGGGACAGACTGAAGCTTTCTTT. This gives the protein CAIRGQTEAFF.